The TCR beta chain under discussion was sequenced for a study of blood T cell repertoires in COVID-19. Study-level information: There were acute and convalescent COVID-19 samples, and they came from the United States, Italy and Spain. The analysed material was cDNA or gDNA that came from T cells, B-cell-depleted T cells, or PBMCs.

In the study's own analysis: The assay estimated nucleated cells by amplifying reference gene primers. Only in-frame clones appear in the TCRdb table, and some are missing; sequencing was by immunoSEQ multiplex PCR. The D gene and trimming were derived from the DNA, and the V and J assignments and clone size from that table. Among approximately 6,300 clones, roughly 81% were seen once, and the ten largest hold roughly 16%. The CDR3 contains 17 residues. Germline assignment: CDR1 SQVTM and CDR2 ANQGSEA. V trimming: 6 bases; J trimming: 0 bases; junction bases outside the gene matches: 9. The specimen was peripheral blood. The receptor was derived from a man between 60 and 70 years old with acute or convalescent COVID-19. The chain has TRBV29-1 and TRBJ2-6; 9 nucleotides match TRBD1. This CDR3 reads CSVGGQGTFSGANVLTF. The CDR3 region has the DNA TGCAGCGTGGGAGGACAGGGGACCTTCTCTGGGGCCAACGTCCTGACTTTC.